Sequencing of this TCR beta chain was carried out in a study of cytomegalovirus exposure and HLA in healthy donors (dated by TCRdb to about 2017). About the study as a whole: According to an earlier analysis of 587 of the donors, about 180 million T cells yielded 117 million unique TCR beta sequences and around 300 Gb of sequence data. Around 330 gigabases of sequencing data and around 80 million unique TCR sequences made up an early release that covered approximately 620 HLA-typed donors. The genetic ancestry cluster associated with self-reported Caucasian donors included 80% to 90% of the approximately 430 genotyped donors. The aim of the study was to test whether cataloging public T cell receptors could identify signatures of past pathogen exposure. The study used immunosequencing to profile the T cell repertoires of approximately 650 subjects and linked those repertoires to cytomegalovirus serostatus. Along with the approximately 700-subject first cohort, a separate validation cohort of more than 90 different subjects was used. High-throughput TCR immunosequencing, statistical association of individual TCRs with disease status, and machine learning were combined to predict cytomegalovirus infection status. A later analysis re-examined previously published TCR beta repertoires from 600 to 700 donors and added high-resolution HLA genotyping to investigate patterns of TCR occurrence. The later analysis used no new phenotypic data to find candidate immune exposures, relying instead on TCR beta sequences and their occurrence across donors. In an earlier analysis of 500 to 650 of the donors, high-throughput TCR beta sequencing was used to judge whether each TCR beta V gene segment behaved as functional or pseudogenic. Alongside the repertoire data, information on donor age, sex, ethnicity and CMV serostatus was compiled. A later genetic analysis used genome-wide SNP genotypes for about 60% of the roughly 700 donors, treating that subset as a discovery cohort. All discovery cohort repertoires had been generated on a single sequencing platform. Both class I and class II loci were covered by HLA typing, at four-digit resolution. The number of donors typed differed by locus, with about 620-630 for A, B, C, DRB1 and DQB1, approximately 500 for DQA1, 606 for DPA1, and some 450 for DPB1. Several DR-DQ haplotypes were treated as single units for association and clustering because of strong linkage in the cohort. On average, approximately 250,000 unique TCR beta nucleotide sequences were sequenced per donor among 300 to 500 genotyped donors of the cohort, with roughly 18% of those sequences being non-productive. General findings and caveats noted by the study authors: In this cohort, only TCR beta chains were sequenced, and detectable features were limited by the absence of alpha or paired-chain data. A later analysis reported that several top co-occurrence clusters appeared linked to parvovirus B19, influenza, CMV and Epstein-Barr virus. CMV serostatus was the only immune exposure information available for the cohort. In a later analysis, the rate of TCR association differed among HLA loci, with DRB1 alleles having the most associated TCRs and HLA-C alleles having the fewest. Because HLA typing was missing for some donors at each locus, association tests included only the typed subset. A further reported finding was that TCR beta sequences accurately predicted the HLA-A and HLA-B alleles for most subjects in the first cohort. In both the original and validation cohorts, the classifier was reported to diagnose cytomegalovirus status with high specificity and sensitivity. When HLA alleles, especially DR and DQ, strongly co-occurred, attributing TCR associations to individual alleles was difficult. Most TCR sequences were seen in very few donors, while some public TCRs were found in many individuals. A later analysis found that HLA-associated TCR beta chains were more clonally expanded and had lower generation probabilities than equally common non-associated chains. An association between a missense DCLRE1C variant and V-gene and J-gene trimming of TCR beta chains was found in a later genetic analysis and replicated in an independent cohort. The study gave a list of under 200 TCR beta chains associated with cytomegalovirus. Because counts were too low, roughly 17 rarely observed V segments, including chromosome 9 orphons, were left out of the earlier analysis of 587 of the donors. Linkage disequilibrium might explain the correlated functional status among segregating V segments, but an unknown experimental factor could not be ruled out. A cluster of highly shared sequence variants was judged likely to be a technical artifact of the sequencing pipeline. Most CMV-associated TCR beta chains appeared to be HLA-restricted in a later analysis, and the HLA associations seemed to be driven largely by CMV exposure. The authors suggested that the approach could potentially be extended to other disease states and immunological phenotypes. A later analysis associated around 16,000 TCR beta sequences with specific HLA alleles at a false discovery rate of 0.05. Three of the identified cytomegalovirus-associated TCR beta chains were confirmed in vitro to be specific for cytomegalovirus antigens. Roughly uniform sequencing depth across donors was assumed in presence/absence analyses, although this assumption may not hold. In a later genetic analysis, fewer N-insertions in productive TCRs were reported among donors in an Asian-associated ancestry cluster than the approximately 710-donor mean. In an earlier analysis of around 600 of the donors, most TCR beta V segments were observed in productive rearrangements about 90% or about 30% of the time, broadly matching IMGT annotations. The 87-base-pair reads could not distinguish some IMGT-functional V segments, including TRBV6-2 and TRBV6-3, so those segments were excluded.

The CDR3 holds 17 amino acids from the cysteine to the phenylalanine. Only CDR3 DNA is held: 51 bases, read in frame from base 1. Sequences SGHRS (CDR1) and YFSETQ (CDR2) are obtained from the germline V gene. Trimming removed 4 bases from V and 3 bases from J, leaving 22 bases between the germline ends. In total, more than 500 healthy bone marrow donors made up the cohort. At the time of sampling, every cohort member was nominally healthy, though immune exposures that went unrecorded were likely present. The donor was CMV seronegative and was included in the group of over 300 seronegative cohort members. Every donor gave a peripheral blood sample, and the peripheral blood mononuclear cells from that sample were used for TCR beta sequencing. Genomic DNA extraction from the blood cell samples was performed with the Qiagen DNeasy Blood Extraction Kit. The library was prepared using the immunoSEQ multiplex PCR assay. The multiplex PCR relied on a mix of 60 forward primers for TCR Vbeta segments and 13 reverse primers for TCR Jbeta segments. A multiplex PCR assay on genomic DNA amplified the CDR3 region of rearranged TCR beta genes. Amplified TCR beta libraries were sequenced as 87-base-pair reads on the Illumina HiSeq System. In the original analysis: A later analysis counted about 82 million unique TCR beta chains across the 666 repertoires, and roughly 11 million of these chains were shared by at least two donors. A nearest-neighbor algorithm error-corrected the raw reads and collapsed the reads into unique sequences, merging closely related sequences to remove PCR and sequencing errors. CDR3 sequences were aligned to IMGT reference sequences to assign V, D and J gene segments. Each retained sequence needed at least a six-nucleotide match to both a V gene segment and a J gene segment. Rearrangements were called productive when the CDR3 lacked stop codons and stayed in frame with V and J; all others were non-productive. Following IMGT convention, CDR3 was defined as the stretch from the second conserved V-encoded cysteine to the conserved J-encoded phenylalanine. In an earlier analysis of around 600 of the donors, sequences lacking an unambiguous match to a single V gene segment were excluded. An earlier analysis of a few hundred of the donors classified V segments as functional when productive rearrangements were above 56.7% and as segregating when the standard deviation between donors was above 5%. To diagnose cytomegalovirus status from the catalog of TCR beta chain sequences, a statistical classification framework was built. In a later analysis, V and J genes were assigned by comparing TCR nucleotide sequences against IMGT/GENE-DB human TR gene sequences. The TCRdist pipeline was used in a later analysis to assign CDR3 sequences and most-parsimonious VDJ recombination scenarios. A later analysis defined each TCR beta chain by its CDR3 amino acid sequence plus V-gene family, and excluded reads lacking a unique V-gene family. In a later analysis, 500 to 650 highly shared, low-generation-probability nucleotide sequences were removed to address suspected cross-contamination and a sequencing artifact. A later analysis calculated a clonal expansion index for each public chain from normalized within-repertoire ranks of inferred template counts. A later analysis computed generation probabilities with a VDJ recombination model fitted to out-of-frame rearrangements, and checked the results against IGoR. A later analysis scored TCR-TCR, TCR-HLA and TCR-CMV co-occurrence with hypergeometric tests, applying a repertoire-size bias correction to TCR pairs. To estimate false discovery rates, a later analysis permuted the HLA or CMV assignments 20 times. A later analysis grouped co-occurring TCRs with DBSCAN, adding TCRdist sequence similarity when clustering within HLA-allele-positive subsets. Repertoires with fewer than 30,000 or more than 120,000 public chains were left out of co-occurrence clustering, as were about 5 repertoires with anomalous nucleotide sharing. TCRdb stores this immuneACCESS table with in-frame sequences only. Part of the clones is absent; in the studies checked, under half of the shortfall reflects unresolved V genes, and no reason is known for the rest. V and J calls plus clone size are reproduced from that table; the DNA served to infer D and trimming. This sample gives 100,000 or so clones in total; roughly four fifths of them show up just once. The top ten clones comprise roughly 1.3% of the sample.

Only a few counts were recorded for this clone. What this receptor recognizes is not known. Base qualities were left out, and no much larger clone turns up one base away. The sequence derives from a man aged 35 to 55 in good health and CMV-seronegative. The chain is made from TRBV5-1 and TRBJ1-1; a weak D assignment points to TRBD1 (5 bases agree). Sequenced sample: PBMCs. At the DNA level, the sequence is TGCGCCAGCAGCCTTGGGTCCTTCAGGGCTGGGGACACTGAAGCTTTCTTT. This encodes CASSLGSFRAGDTEAFF.